Shown below are 30 T cell receptor beta chains from a single sample sequenced in a study of blood T cell repertoires in COVID-19. Only in-frame clones appear in the TCRdb table, and some are missing; sequencing was by immunoSEQ multiplex PCR. Here the sample spans almost 400,000 clones, roughly 90% being singletons. Sequencing was performed on PBMCs or T cells enriched from blood (not recorded which). These receptors were collected from a woman aged 25 to 39 with acute COVID-19.

The rearrangement uses TRBV5-4 and TRBJ1-2, with D unclear. Germline assignment: CDR1 SGHNT and CDR2 YYREEE (reference sequence). This CDR3 has 14 residues. Trimming took off 0 bases at V and 4 bases at J, with 10 bases between the two ends. The CDR3 here is CASSLERGTYGYTF. The CDR3 region has the DNA TGTGCCAGCAGCTTGGAACGGGGAACCTATGGCTACACCTTC. The whole variable domain, remainder taken from reference TRBV5-4 and TRBJ1-2, is ETGVTQSPTHLIKTRGQQVTLRCSSQSGHNTVSWYQQALGQGPQFIFQYYREEENGRGNFPPRFSGLQFPNYSSELNVNALELDDSALYLCASSLERGTYGYTFGSGTRLTVV.

Here the CDR3 DNA reads TGTGCCAGCAGCACCCCGGGACAGGGGGCTGAGACCGGGGAGCTGTTTTTT. The encoded protein is CASSTPGQGAETGELFF. The chain uses TRBV21-1 and TRBJ2-2; the table's D gene call, TRBD1, was not cross checked with the DNA. TRBV21-1 is assigned pseudogene status. The CDR3 contains 17 residues.

This chain uses TRBV6-5 with TRBJ2-2, with D unclear. The CDR3 contains 12 residues. Germline V gene data show CDR1 as MNHEY and CDR2 as SVGAGI. V was cut by 1 base and J by 7 bases, with 4 bases left in between. The CDR3 sequence is CASSYYSGELFF. CDR3 sequence (DNA): TGTGCCAGCAGTTACTACAGCGGGGAGCTGTTTTTT.

The J gene is TRBJ2-7, the V gene TRBV5-1; 7 bases are shared with TRBD2. This CDR3 region has 14 residues. Germline loops: CDR1 SGHRS, CDR2 YFSETQ. The V gene end was trimmed by 10 bases and the J gene end by 2 bases; junction bases not matched to a gene: 12. CDR3 DNA sequence: TGCGCCCGCACCGTGGGGGGGGGAACCTACGAGCAGTACTTC. This translates into CARTVGGGTYEQYF.

This chain joins TRBV6-5 and TRBJ2-7; 7 bases match TRBD1. CDR1 is MNHEY and CDR2 is SVGAGI in the germline V gene. This CDR3 has 14 amino acids. V trimming: 6 bases; J trimming: 2 bases; junction bases outside the gene matches: 7. The CDR3 region is CASRGTVLPYEQYF. CDR3 nucleotide sequence: TGTGCCAGCAGGGGGACAGTTTTGCCCTACGAGCAGTACTTC.

This clone was found a few times. The chain uses TRBV5-1 and TRBJ2-2; 11 bases match TRBD2. With 0 bases clipped from V and 4 bases from J, the junction kept 5 bases outside the gene matches. The CDR3 spans 17 residues. CDR1 is SGHRS and CDR2 is YFSETQ in the germline V gene. CDR3 region: CASSLAPLAGGTGELFF. Here the CDR3 DNA reads TGCGCCAGCAGCTTGGCTCCCCTAGCGGGGGGCACCGGGGAGCTGTTTTTT.

The gene calls are TRBV7-2 and TRBJ1-2; 12 nucleotides line up with TRBD1. V shed 5 bases, J shed 4 bases, and the junction held 8 bases outside the gene matches. This CDR3 comprises 16 residues. Looked up from germline, CDR1 is SGHTA and CDR2 is FQGNSA. In DNA form, the CDR3 reads TGTGCCAGCAGCGCCCGGGACAGGGGGCGCGTCTATGGCTACACCTTC. Encoded protein: CASSARDRGRVYGYTF. Filled out from reference TRBV7-2 and TRBJ1-2, the complete variable domain reads GAGVSQSPSNKVTEKGKDVELRCDPISGHTALYWYRQSLGQGLEFLIYFQGNSAPDKSGLPSDRFSAERTGGSVSTLTIQRTQQEDSAVYLCASSARDRGRVYGYTFGSGTRLTVV.

This chain uses TRBV5-1 with TRBJ2-1; TRBD2 might be the D (5 bases). CDR3 length: 15 amino acids. CDR1 and CDR2 from the germline V gene are SGHRS and YFSETQ. V was trimmed by 0 bases and J by 4 bases, leaving 11 bases between them. This chain's CDR3 is CASSLEASRYNEQFF. CDR3 sequence (DNA): TGCGCCAGCAGCTTGGAGGCTAGCCGGTACAATGAGCAGTTCTTC.

In regard to this clone: Other DNA sequences in this specimen translate into the identical CDR3. The chain carries TRBV5-1 and TRBJ1-6; 12 bases agree with TRBD1. The CDR3 spans 14 residues. The V gene end was trimmed by 4 bases and the J gene end by 10 bases; junction bases not matched to a gene: 3. Germline CDR1 and CDR2: SGHRS and YFSETQ. The CDR3 nucleotides read TGCGCCAGCAGCCTAGGGACAGGGGGCTCACCCCTCCACTTT. It is translated as CASSLGTGGSPLHF.

The chain uses TRBV10-3 and TRBJ1-2; TRBD1 is a possible D gene (6 bases). CDR1 and CDR2 (germline): ENHRY, SYGVKD. V dropped 5 bases and J dropped 6 bases, with 13 bases sitting between them. The CDR3 consists of 13 residues. In nucleotides, the CDR3 is TGTGCCATCAGTCGAGGGCAGGGGAATGGCTACACCTTC. It translates to CAISRGQGNGYTF.

The rearrangement links TRBV7-3 to TRBJ2-3, with D hard to call. The germline V gene encodes CDR1 SGHTA and CDR2 FQGTGA. The V and J ends lost 5 bases and 1 base respectively, with 16 bases between them. The CDR3 contains 16 residues. The CDR3 nucleotides are TGTGCCAGCAGCATAAGTAGTGGAGTCGGCACAGATACGCAGTATTTT. This gives the protein CASSISSGVGTDTQYF.

This chain links TRBV24-1 with TRBJ2-2; the match to TRBD1 covers 8 bases. The CDR3 extends over 16 amino acids. The J segment lost 4 bases and the V segment lost 4 bases, leaving 7 bases of the junction unmatched. Germline assignment: CDR1 KGHDR and CDR2 SFDVKD. Here the CDR3 reads CATSDSGQGPTGELFF. CDR3 DNA sequence: TGTGCCACCAGTGACTCTGGACAGGGCCCCACCGGGGAGCTGTTTTTT.

The chain recombines TRBV19 with TRBJ2-1; a possible D gene is TRBD1 (6 bases). CDR1 and CDR2 (germline): LNHDA, SQIVND (reference sequence). This CDR3 is built from 15 residues. Trimming removed 4 bases from V and 2 bases from J, with 12 bases in between. This CDR3 reads CASSRSAGAYNEQFF. CDR3 nucleotide sequence: TGTGCCAGTAGTAGGTCGGCAGGGGCCTACAATGAGCAGTTCTTC.

This chain links TRBV5-1 with TRBJ1-2; D is undetermined. The germline V gene encodes CDR1 SGHRS and CDR2 YFSETQ. Trimming cost V 0 bases and J 5 bases, with 17 bases left between them. The CDR3 spans 16 residues. The CDR3 DNA reads TGCGCCAGCAGCTTGGGCCTTCGACAAGGATATTATGGCTACACCTTC. It translates to CASSLGLRQGYYGYTF.

The chain carries TRBV2 and TRBJ1-1; D may be TRBD1 (6 bases). The CDR3 length is 16 residues. V lost 1 base, J lost 6 bases, and 18 bases lay in between. CDR1 SNHLY and CDR2 FYNNEI come from the germline V gene. The CDR3 loop reads CASSEGLWGLRAEAFF. CDR3 DNA sequence: TGTGCCAGCAGTGAAGGTCTGTGGGGGCTTAGGGCTGAAGCTTTCTTT. Filled out from reference TRBV2 and TRBJ1-1, the complete variable domain reads EPEVTQTPSHQVTQMGQEVILRCVPISNHLYFYWYRQILGQKVEFLVSFYNNEISEKSEIFDDQFSVERPDGSNFTLKIRSTKLEDSAMYFCASSEGLWGLRAEAFFGQGTRLTVV.

The J gene is TRBJ2-1, the V gene TRBV5-4, with 10 bases aligning to TRBD2. The germline CDR1 and CDR2 sequences are SGHNT and YYREEE (reference sequence). The CDR3 sequence is 17 residues long. The J segment lost 1 base and the V segment lost 1 base, leaving 5 bases of the junction unmatched. CDR3 sequence: CASSLTSGVLSYNEQFF. CDR3 coding DNA: TGTGCCAGCAGCTTGACTAGCGGGGTCCTTTCCTACAATGAGCAGTTCTTC.

The V gene is TRBV7-9, the J gene TRBJ1-3; D perhaps matches TRBD1 (5 bases). The CDR3 length is 14 residues. CDR1 is SEHNR, CDR2 FQNEAQ, per germline (reference sequence). V lost 1 base and J lost 5, with 9 bases in between. CDR3: CASSLVQDRNTIYF. The CDR3 coding sequence is TGTGCCAGCAGCTTAGTACAGGATCGAAACACCATATATTTT. Complete variable domain (other parts from reference TRBV7-9 and TRBJ1-3): DTGVSQNPRHKITKRGQNVTFRCDPISEHNRLYWYRQTLGQGPEFLTYFQNEAQLEKSRLLSDRFSAERPKGSFSTLEIQRTEQGDSAMYLCASSLVQDRNTIYFGEGSWLTVV.

This clone has a single count. This chain uses TRBV29-1 with TRBJ1-4, with 9 bases identical to TRBD1. Germline V lookup: CDR1 SQVTM, CDR2 ANQGSEA. This CDR3 comprises 13 residues. Trimming removed 5 bases from V and 5 bases from J; junction bases left unmatched: 3. The CDR3: CSVPGQGNEKLFF. CDR3 in DNA: TGCAGCGTTCCGGGACAGGGAAATGAAAAACTGTTTTTT.

V usage is TRBV30 and J usage is TRBJ2-7; 9 nucleotides align to TRBD1. Germline V CDR1 and CDR2: GTSNPN, SVGIG (reference sequence). The ends lost 5 bases at V and 4 bases at J; junction bases unmatched: 0. This CDR3 region has 11 residues. The CDR3 reads CAWDRGYEQYF. For the CDR3, the DNA is TGTGCCTGGGACAGGGGGTACGAGCAGTACTTC.

The chain employs TRBV7-9 and TRBJ2-1; 10 bases fit TRBD2. The J segment lost 6 bases and the V segment lost 5 bases, leaving 10 bases of the junction unmatched. Germline-derived CDR1 and CDR2 are SEHNR and FQNEAQ (reference sequence). This CDR3 is 16 amino acids long. CDR3 in DNA: TGTGCCAGCAGCCTGACTCTAGCGGGGGTAACCAATGAGCAGTTCTTC. It translates to CASSLTLAGVTNEQFF.

The chain is built from TRBV4-1 and TRBJ2-2; TRBD2 matches 14 bases. The CDR3 runs to 16 residues. J lost 6 bases, V lost 3 bases, and 3 bases had no gene match. Per germline, CDR1 MGHRA and CDR2 YSYEKL. The CDR3 spells CASSQEGLAGAGELFF. CDR3 nucleotides: TGCGCCAGCAGCCAGGAGGGACTAGCGGGGGCCGGGGAGCTGTTTTTT.

In its sample, this clone was seen once. The rearrangement links TRBV5-1 to TRBJ1-2; unclear D gene. Germline CDR1 reads SGHRS; CDR2 reads YFSETQ. V lost 1 base and J lost 8, with 12 bases in between. The CDR3 contains 13 residues. This CDR3 is CASSLMGSDGYTF. The CDR3 nucleotides read TGCGCCAGCAGCTTGATGGGGAGCGACGGCTACACCTTC. The full variable domain, rest sourced from reference TRBV5-1 and TRBJ1-2, is KAGVTQTPRYLIKTRGQQVTLSCSPISGHRSVSWYQQTPGQGLQFLFEYFSETQRNKGNFPGRFSGRQFSNSRSEMNVSTLELGDSALYLCASSLMGSDGYTFGSGTRLTVV.

The V call is TRBV27, the J call TRBJ2-7; D ambiguous. This CDR3 spans 12 amino acids. Per the germline V gene, CDR1 is MNHEY and CDR2 is SMNVEV (reference sequence). V was cut by 5 bases and J by 4 bases, with 9 bases left in between. The CDR3: CASSPNAYEQYF. Here the CDR3 DNA reads TGTGCCAGCAGTCCGAACGCGTACGAGCAGTACTTC.

The rearrangement joins TRBV5-1 to TRBJ2-5; tentatively, D is TRBD1 (5 bases). V lost 0 bases to trimming and J lost 5 bases, with 23 bases between them. The CDR3 is made up of 18 amino acids. Looked up from germline, CDR1 is SGHRS and CDR2 is YFSETQ. CDR3 nucleotide sequence: TGCGCCAGCAGCTTGGACCGTGGTCACAGGCCGTTTGAGGAGACCCAGTACTTC. It codes for CASSLDRGHRPFEETQYF.

The V and J genes are TRBV20-1 and TRBJ2-1; 8 bases are shared with TRBD2. CDR3 length: 15 amino acids. Germline V gene sequence: CDR1 DFQATT, CDR2 SNEGSKA (reference sequence). The V and J ends lost 7 bases and 0 bases, in that order; junction bases with no gene match: 8. The CDR3 loop is CSVSSGASSYNEQFF. In DNA form, the CDR3 reads TGCAGTGTTAGTAGCGGGGCGAGCTCCTACAATGAGCAGTTCTTC.

The V gene is TRBV6-1, the J gene TRBJ2-3; 8 bases are shared with TRBD1. Germline CDR1 is MNHNS and CDR2 is SASEGT. The CDR3 contains 16 residues. V dropped 2 bases and J dropped 4; count of bases not matched to a gene: 8. This CDR3 reads CASSESHWTGSDTQYF. In DNA, the CDR3 is TGTGCCAGCAGTGAATCTCACTGGACAGGGTCAGATACGCAGTATTTT.

The J gene is TRBJ2-2, the V gene TRBV2; 10 nucleotides match TRBD1. With V trimmed by 6 bases and J by 6 bases, 7 bases remained unmatched. The CDR3 runs to 15 residues. Per germline, CDR1 SNHLY and CDR2 FYNNEI. In nucleotides, the CDR3 is TGTGCCAGCAGGCCGGGACAGGGGTCCCCCGGGGAGCTGTTTTTT. Amino acids: CASRPGQGSPGELFF.

The chain employs TRBV11-2 and TRBJ2-1, with D unclear. CDR3 length: 16 amino acids. Germline V gene sequence: CDR1 SGHAT, CDR2 FQNNGV. Trimming removed 1 base from V and 0 bases from J, with 10 bases in between. CDR3 sequence: CASSLAVDFSYNEQFF. The CDR3 coding sequence is TGTGCCAGCAGCTTAGCTGTTGACTTCTCCTACAATGAGCAGTTCTTC.

The chain couples TRBV18 to TRBJ1-2; 12 nucleotides align to TRBD1. The CDR3 is 17 residues long. Germline CDR1 KGHSH, CDR2 LQKENI. Germline trimming cut 2 bases from V and 8 bases from J; bases unmatched to any gene: 12. CDR3 bases: TGTGCCAGCTCACCAGCCACGGGACAGGGGGCGTGGGGGGGCTACACCTTC. Its translation is CASSPATGQGAWGGYTF.

The V and J genes are TRBV24-1 and TRBJ2-3; D is perhaps TRBD2 (5 bases). CDR3 length: 13 amino acids. The V and J ends lost 5 bases and 3 bases respectively, with 8 bases between them. Per the germline V gene, CDR1 is KGHDR and CDR2 is SFDVKD. The CDR3 DNA reads TGTGCCACCAGTGCTCCGGGGACAGATACGCAGTATTTT. Protein sequence: CATSAPGTDTQYF.